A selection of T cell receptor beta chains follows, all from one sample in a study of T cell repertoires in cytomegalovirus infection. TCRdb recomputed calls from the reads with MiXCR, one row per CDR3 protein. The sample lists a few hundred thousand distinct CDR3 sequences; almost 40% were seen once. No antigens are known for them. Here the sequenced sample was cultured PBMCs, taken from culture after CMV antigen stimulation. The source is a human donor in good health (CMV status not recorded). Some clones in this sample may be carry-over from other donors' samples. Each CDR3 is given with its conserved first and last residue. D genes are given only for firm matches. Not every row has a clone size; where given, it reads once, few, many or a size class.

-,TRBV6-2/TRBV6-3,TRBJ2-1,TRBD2,CASSYSPSGRGNEQFF,TGTGCCAGCAGTTACTCTCCTAGCGGGAGGGGTAATGAGCAGTTCTTC
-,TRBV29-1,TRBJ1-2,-,CSVKGAGDYGYTF,TGCAGCGTTAAAGGGGCAGGGGACTATGGCTACACCTTC
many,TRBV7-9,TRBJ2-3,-,CASSLAGTSGDTQYF,TGTGCCAGCAGCTTAGCCGGGACTTCGGGAGATACGCAGTATTTT
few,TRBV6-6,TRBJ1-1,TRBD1,CASSSHRTVDRLNTEAFF,TGTGCCAGCAGTAGCCACAGGACGGTGGACAGGTTGAACACTGAAGCTTTCTTT
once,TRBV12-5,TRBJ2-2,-,CASGNGGELFF,TGTGCTAGTGGCAATGGCGGGGAGCTGTTTTTT
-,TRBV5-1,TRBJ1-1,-,CASRFGGRTEAFF,TGCGCCAGCAGATTTGGGGGTAGGACTGAAGCTTTCTTT
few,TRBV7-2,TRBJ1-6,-,CASSLEVGGTPLHF,TGTGCCAGCAGCTTAGAGGTCGGGGGCACACCCCTCCACTTT
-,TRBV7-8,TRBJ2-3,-,CASSTPATDTQYF,TGTGCCAGCAGCACCCCCGCCACAGATACGCAGTATTTT
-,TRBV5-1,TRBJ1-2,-,CASSFSGTNYGYTF,TGCGCCAGCAGCTTTTCGGGGACTAACTATGGCTACACCTTC
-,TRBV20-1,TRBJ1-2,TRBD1,CSAGSGQGSLRHYGYTF,TGCAGTGCCGGCTCGGGACAGGGGTCCCTGAGGCACTATGGCTACACCTTC
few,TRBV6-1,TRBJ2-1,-,CASQLQRASYNEQFF,TGTGCCAGCCAGTTACAGCGGGCAAGCTACAATGAGCAGTTCTTC
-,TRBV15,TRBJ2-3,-,CATRLPSTDTQYF,TGTGCCACCAGACTACCTAGCACAGATACGCAGTATTTT
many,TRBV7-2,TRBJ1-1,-,CASSPSPGIDPEAFF,TGTGCCAGCAGCCCCTCCCCAGGGATTGATCCTGAAGCTTTCTTT
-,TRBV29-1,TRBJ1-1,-,CSVDGPGVGTEAFF,TGCAGCGTTGATGGCCCGGGGGTAGGCACTGAAGCTTTCTTT
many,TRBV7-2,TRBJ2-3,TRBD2,CASSLEGPRASGTQYF,TGTGCCAGCAGCTTAGAGGGACCCCGGGCTAGCGGTACGCAGTATTTT
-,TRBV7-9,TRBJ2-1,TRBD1,CASSLAGTGRMNEQFF,TGTGCCAGCAGCTTAGCCGGGACAGGGAGGATGAATGAGCAGTTCTTC
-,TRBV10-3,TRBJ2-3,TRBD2,CAIRRGTSGEASHGTDTQYF,TGTGCCATCAGAAGGGGGACTAGCGGGGAGGCTTCCCATGGCACAGATACGCAGTATTTT
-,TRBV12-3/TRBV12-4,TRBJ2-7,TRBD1,CASSQNRGYEQYF,TGTGCCAGCAGTCAAAACAGGGGATACGAGCAGTACTTC
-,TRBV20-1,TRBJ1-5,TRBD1,CSAVDRGDQPQHF,TGCAGCGCGGTCGACAGGGGTGATCAGCCCCAGCATTTT
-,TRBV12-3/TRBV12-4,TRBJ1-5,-,CASSFLEHQPQHF,TGTGCCAGCAGTTTTCTAGAACACCAGCCCCAGCATTTT
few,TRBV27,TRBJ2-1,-,CASSFRGRRDEQFF,TGTGCCAGCAGTTTTCGAGGGAGAAGAGATGAGCAGTTCTTC
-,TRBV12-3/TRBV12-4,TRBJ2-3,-,CASSSPTETDTQYF,TGTGCCAGCAGTTCCCCGACTGAAACAGATACGCAGTATTTT
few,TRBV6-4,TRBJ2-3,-,CASSDSIGGSDTQYF,TGTGCCAGCAGTGACTCAATTGGGGGGTCAGATACGCAGTATTTT
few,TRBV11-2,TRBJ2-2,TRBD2,CASSLTGTSGRVTGELFF,TGTGCCAGCAGCTTAACCGGGACTAGCGGGAGGGTGACCGGGGAGCTGTTTTTT
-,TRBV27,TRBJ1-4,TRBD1,CASSLKFRGGEKLFF,TGTGCCAGCAGTTTAAAGTTCAGGGGGGGCGAAAAACTGTTTTTT
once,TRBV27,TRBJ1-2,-,CASSMDRTGYGYTF,TGTGCCAGCAGCATGGACAGAACTGGTTATGGCTACACCTTC
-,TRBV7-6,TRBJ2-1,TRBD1,CASSTRTGSDEQFF,TGTGCCAGCAGCACAAGGACAGGGTCGGATGAGCAGTTCTTC
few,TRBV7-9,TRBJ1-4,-,CASSPGTQSEKLFF,TGTGCCAGCAGCCCAGGGACTCAGAGTGAAAAACTGTTTTTT
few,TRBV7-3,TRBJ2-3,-,CASTLVGGGSTDTQYF,TGTGCCAGCACCCTCGTAGGGGGTGGGAGCACAGATACGCAGTATTTT
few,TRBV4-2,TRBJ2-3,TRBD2,CASSQGAGGTDTQYF,TGTGCCAGCAGCCAAGGGGCGGGGGGTACAGATACGCAGTATTTT
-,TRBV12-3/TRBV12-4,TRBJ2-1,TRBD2,CASSLGMSDGRNEQFF,TGTGCCAGCAGTTTGGGCATGTCAGACGGGAGGAATGAGCAGTTCTTC
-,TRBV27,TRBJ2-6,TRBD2,CASSPRWTSGGAGANVLTF,TGTGCCAGCAGTCCCCGGTGGACTAGCGGGGGGGCTGGGGCCAACGTCCTGACTTTC
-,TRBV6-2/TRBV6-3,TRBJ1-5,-,CASSYGALGQPQHF,TGTGCCAGCAGTTACGGGGCCTTAGGCCAGCCCCAGCATTTT
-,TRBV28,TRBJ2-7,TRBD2,CASSLRLAGVPIYEQYF,TGTGCCAGCAGTTTACGGCTAGCGGGAGTCCCCATCTACGAGCAGTACTTC
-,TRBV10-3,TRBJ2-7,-,CATRDLDEQYF,TGTGCCACCAGGGACCTCGACGAGCAGTACTTC
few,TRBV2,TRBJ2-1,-,CASTLNEQFF,TGTGCCAGCACCCTCAATGAGCAGTTCTTC
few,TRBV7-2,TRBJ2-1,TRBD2,CASSLGWGREGRSEQFF,TGTGCCAGCAGCTTAGGTTGGGGGCGGGAGGGCCGGAGTGAGCAGTTCTTC
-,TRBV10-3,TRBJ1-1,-,CAINSIPNTEAFF,TGTGCCATCAATAGTATTCCGAACACTGAAGCTTTCTTT
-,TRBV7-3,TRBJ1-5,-,CASSFGTGGPQHF,TGTGCCAGCAGCTTCGGGACCGGGGGACCCCAGCATTTT
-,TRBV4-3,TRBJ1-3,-,CASSQDPGGSGNTIYF,TGCGCCAGCAGCCAAGACCCAGGCGGCTCTGGAAACACCATATATTTT
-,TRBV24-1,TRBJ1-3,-,CATSGASGNTIYF,TGTGCCACCAGCGGGGCCTCTGGAAACACCATATATTTT
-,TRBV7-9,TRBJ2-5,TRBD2,CASSRTSGLAGQETQYF,TGTGCCAGCAGCCGAACATCGGGACTAGCGGGACAAGAGACCCAGTACTTC
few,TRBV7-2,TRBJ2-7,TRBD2,CASTKGLAGGSGYEQYF,TGTGCCAGCACTAAGGGACTAGCGGGAGGATCGGGGTACGAGCAGTACTTC
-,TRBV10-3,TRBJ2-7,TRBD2,CAISETSGTYEQYF,TGTGCCATCAGTGAGACTAGCGGGACTTACGAGCAGTACTTC
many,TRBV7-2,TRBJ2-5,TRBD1,CASSFTGGGETQYF,TGTGCCAGCAGCTTTACAGGGGGCGGGGAGACCCAGTACTTC
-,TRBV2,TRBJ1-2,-,CASSEWFGAPFYGYTF,TGTGCCAGCAGTGAATGGTTCGGAGCTCCATTCTATGGCTACACCTTC
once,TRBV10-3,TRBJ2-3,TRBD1,CAISPGQLSADTQYF,TGTGCCATCAGCCCGGGACAGCTCTCAGCAGATACGCAGTATTTT
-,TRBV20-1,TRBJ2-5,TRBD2,CSARDERGAQETQYF,TGCAGTGCTAGAGACGAGCGGGGGGCCCAAGAGACCCAGTACTTC
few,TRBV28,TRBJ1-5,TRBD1,CASSQDRVEPQHF,TGTGCCAGCAGCCAGGACAGGGTTGAGCCCCAGCATTTT
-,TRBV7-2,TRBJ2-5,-,CASSSIPEGLQETQYF,TGTGCCAGCAGCTCCATCCCCGAAGGCCTTCAAGAGACCCAGTACTTC